These T cell receptor beta chains were read from a single sample in a study of blood T cell repertoires in COVID-19. Sequencing used immunoSEQ multiplex PCR; TCRdb keeps in-frame clones, though not all of them. Here the sample spans 190,000 or so clones, roughly four fifths being singletons. Sequenced input: PBMCs or T cells enriched from blood (not recorded which). These receptors originate from a middle-aged man who had recovered from COVID-19. Each CDR3 is given with its conserved first and last residue. The D gene is left open where the match is weak. Where a row states a size, it is once, few, many or the class of an expanded clone; other rows omit it.

clone_size	v_call	d_call	j_call	cdr3_aa	cdr3_nt
NA	TRBV29-1	TRBD1	TRBJ1-2	CSVSGDSTRGGYGYTF	TGCAGCGTTTCTGGGGACAGTACTCGGGGTGGCTATGGCTACACCTTC
once	TRBV15	TRBD1	TRBJ1-6	CATSRQPGQDDSPLHF	TGTGCCACCAGCAGACAACCGGGACAGGACGATTCACCCCTCCACTTT
NA	TRBV4-1	NA	TRBJ1-3	CASSQGLTAGNTIYF	TGCGCCAGCAGCCAAGGTCTGACAGCTGGAAACACCATATATTTT
NA	TRBV11-2	NA	TRBJ1-3	CASSFDSYYTIYF	TGTGCCAGCAGCTTTGACAGCTACTACACCATATATTTT
NA	TRBV30	NA	TRBJ1-5	CAWRQGNQPQHF	TGTGCCTGGCGACAGGGCAATCAGCCCCAGCATTTT
NA	TRBV12-3/TRBV12-4	TRBD1	TRBJ1-1	CASTKGQLKAFF	TGTGCCAGCACGAAGGGACAGCTTAAAGCTTTCTTT
NA	TRBV18	TRBD1	TRBJ1-2	CASSPLQGADYTF	TGTGCCAGCTCACCACTCCAGGGGGCTGACTACACCTTC
NA	TRBV2	NA	TRBJ1-1	CASSPTGFSTEAFF	TGTGCCAGCAGTCCGACAGGTTTTTCCACTGAAGCTTTCTTT
NA	TRBV30	TRBD1	TRBJ1-2	CAWDAGTVSGYTF	TGTGCCTGGGATGCCGGGACAGTCAGTGGCTACACCTTC
NA	TRBV2	NA	TRBJ2-5	CASTREIAKETQYF	TGTGCCAGCACGAGAGAGATAGCGAAAGAGACCCAGTACTTC
NA	TRBV18	TRBD2	TRBJ2-3	CASSPPTSGADTQYF	TGTGCCAGCTCACCACCGACTAGCGGGGCGGATACGCAGTATTTT
NA	TRBV7-2	NA	TRBJ1-1	CASSQNTEAFF	TGTGCCAGCAGCCAGAACACTGAAGCTTTCTTT
NA	TRBV10-3	NA	TRBJ1-2	CAISDGSPPGYTF	TGTGCCATCAGTGACGGCAGCCCGCCGGGGTACACCTTC
NA	TRBV12-3/TRBV12-4	NA	TRBJ1-2	CASKLGAGTYTF	TGTGCCAGCAAGCTAGGGGCGGGGACTTACACCTTC
NA	TRBV2	NA	TRBJ1-5	CASTHYSNQPQHF	TGTGCCAGCACCCACTATAGCAATCAGCCCCAGCATTTT
NA	TRBV6-5	NA	TRBJ1-2	CASPNRELGYGYTF	TGTGCCAGCCCAAACAGGGAACTAGGCTATGGCTACACCTTC
NA	TRBV12-5	TRBD1	TRBJ1-1	CASGLGQGNTEAFF	TGTGCTAGTGGTTTAGGACAGGGGAACACTGAAGCTTTCTTT
NA	TRBV27	NA	TRBJ1-5	CASSSRLTGRNQPQHF	TGTGCCAGCAGCTCTCGTCTGACAGGCCGCAATCAGCCCCAGCATTTT
NA	TRBV6-1	TRBD1	TRBJ1-3	CASSEGQGALGNTIYF	TGTGCCAGCAGTGAGGGACAGGGCGCCCTTGGAAACACCATATATTTT
NA	TRBV5-1	NA	TRBJ1-1	CASRPIRGVSTEAFF	TGCGCCAGCAGACCTATACGGGGAGTGAGCACTGAAGCTTTCTTT
NA	TRBV6-5	TRBD1	TRBJ1-2	CASRHATGAGYTF	TGTGCCAGCAGACACGCCACAGGGGCCGGCTACACCTTC
NA	TRBV7-3	NA	TRBJ2-3	CASSGRRVDTQYF	TGTGCCAGCAGCGGGAGGAGGGTAGATACGCAGTATTTT
NA	TRBV12-3/TRBV12-4	NA	TRBJ1-3	CASASRAPTIYF	TGTGCCAGCGCATCCAGGGCACCCACCATATATTTT
NA	TRBV5-1	TRBD2	TRBJ2-1	CASSQGLGFGGPDNEQFF	TGCGCCAGCAGCCAGGGACTAGGGTTTGGGGGTCCCGACAATGAGCAGTTCTTC
NA	TRBV18	NA	TRBJ1-1	CASSSGPRGLTEAFF	TGTGCCAGCTCATCCGGACCTCGGGGGTTAACTGAAGCTTTCTTT
NA	TRBV12-3/TRBV12-4	NA	TRBJ1-2	CASRRTGNYGYTF	TGTGCCAGCAGGCGCACAGGAAACTATGGCTACACCTTC